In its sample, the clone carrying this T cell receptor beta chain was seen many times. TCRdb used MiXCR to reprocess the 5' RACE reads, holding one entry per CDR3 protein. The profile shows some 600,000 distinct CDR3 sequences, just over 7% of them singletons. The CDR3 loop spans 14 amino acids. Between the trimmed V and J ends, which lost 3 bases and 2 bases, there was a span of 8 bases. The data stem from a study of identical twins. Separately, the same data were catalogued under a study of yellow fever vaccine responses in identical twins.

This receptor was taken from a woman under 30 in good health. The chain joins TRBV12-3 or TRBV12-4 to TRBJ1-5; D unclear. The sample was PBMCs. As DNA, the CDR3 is TGTGCCAGCAGTTTTGTGGGTGGCAATCAGCCCCAGCATTTT. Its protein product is CASSFVGGNQPQHF.